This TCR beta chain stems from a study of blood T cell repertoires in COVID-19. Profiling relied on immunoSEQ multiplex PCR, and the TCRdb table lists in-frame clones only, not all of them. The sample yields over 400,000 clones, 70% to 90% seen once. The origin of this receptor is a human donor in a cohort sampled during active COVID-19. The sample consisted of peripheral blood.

The CDR3 region has the DNA TGTGCCAGCAGTTTATCCTACAGGGGCAATCAGCCCCAGCATTTT. This encodes CASSLSYRGNQPQHF. The gene calls are TRBV28 and TRBJ1-5; possibly TRBD1 for D (6 bases). This CDR3 has 15 amino acids. Trimming cost V 1 base and J 2 bases, with 9 bases left between them. The V gene's germline CDR1 is MDHEN and CDR2 SYDVKM.